The subject of this entry is one T cell receptor beta chain. The protocol was immunoSEQ multiplex PCR, while the TCRdb copy is restricted to in-frame clones and leaves out a portion. The sample has 150,000 to 200,000 clones, 80% to 90% seen once. The CDR3 sequence is 16 residues long. Germline CDR1 reads MGHRA; CDR2 reads YSYEKL. The J segment lost 10 bases and the V segment lost 1 base, leaving 13 bases of the junction unmatched. The record originates from a study of blood T cell repertoires in COVID-19. Sequenced material: peripheral blood. The chain couples TRBV4-1 to TRBJ2-1, with 7 nucleotides matching TRBD2. This sequence was found in a woman in her seventies with COVID-19, enrolled during active disease. The CDR3 protein is CASSQVSLADGVEQFF. The CDR3 DNA is TGCGCCAGCAGCCAAGTGAGTCTAGCGGACGGGGTAGAGCAGTTCTTC.